The clone carrying this T cell receptor (beta chain) was counted at least ten times. No antigen is known for it. Original data processing: The study took CDR3 differences across clinicopathological groups and made a distant-metastasis classifier for papillary thyroid cancer from them. TCRdb re-called clones via MiXCR from the PCR reads. The V and J calls shown here were made by TCRdb, not taken from the authors' results. The table shows about 70,000 clones, with around 18% occurring only once. After removal of 3 bases from V and 1 base from J, the junction contained 9 bases not matched to a gene. The CDR3 has 16 residues. The germline V gene has CDR1 MNHNS and CDR2 SASEGT. This sample is part of a study of metastatic and nonmetastatic thyroid tumors. Across the whole study: Blood and tumor or nodule tissue repertoires from malignant and benign thyroid patients were compared.

Not a single patient had been given any form of treatment at any point before undergoing thyroid surgery. The study's findings and limits: Patients with malignant thyroid tumors reportedly had significantly higher TCR beta diversity than those with benign nodules, in blood and tumor.

The source of this sequence is a female donor with papillary thyroid cancer or a benign thyroid nodule (not recorded which). Some clones in this sample may be carry-over from other donors' samples. The chain carries TRBV6-1 and TRBJ2-7; 7 bases line up with TRBD1. The specimen sequenced was blood. CDR3 nucleotides: TGTGCCAGCAGTGAGACGACAGGGTCGAGATCCTACGAGCAGTACTTC. It codes for CASSETTGSRSYEQYF.